The clone carrying this T cell receptor (beta chain) was seen repeatedly, ten times or more. What it recognizes is unknown. The authors isolated PBMCs from 8 to 10 ml of fresh peripheral blood. These data are taken from a study of Graves' ophthalmopathy and Graves' hyperthyroidism. Study as a whole: The blood sample was drawn at first diagnosis and before any treatment.

Overall study findings and caveats: At just under 71% sensitivity and approximately 72% specificity, the model predicted progression of the ophthalmopathy. Clonotypes were expanded in thyroid at above 0.001 frequency, and most also appeared in blood.

As the template, RNA transcripts were used to amplify TCR beta CDR3 regions. First-round RT-PCR relied on HTBI primers, and a second-round multiplex PCR came next. Using its own MiXCR run on the multiplex PCR reads, TCRdb lists one record per CDR3 protein. The sample lists 150,000 to 200,000 distinct CDR3 sequences, approximately 40% seen once, with nearly 9% in the top ten. Specimen: peripheral blood. The sequence was obtained from a young man with Graves' ophthalmopathy.

The CDR3 DNA reads as TGCGCCAGCAGCTTGCGTAGCGGGAGCACCGGGGAGCTGTTTTTT. Translating gives CASSLRSGSTGELFF. The chain combines TRBV5-1 with TRBJ2-2; 9 bases line up with TRBD2. From germline, CDR1 is SGHRS and CDR2 YFSETQ. Losses at the gene ends were 1 base for V and 4 bases for J; bases not matched to a gene: 2. CDR3 size: 15 residues.